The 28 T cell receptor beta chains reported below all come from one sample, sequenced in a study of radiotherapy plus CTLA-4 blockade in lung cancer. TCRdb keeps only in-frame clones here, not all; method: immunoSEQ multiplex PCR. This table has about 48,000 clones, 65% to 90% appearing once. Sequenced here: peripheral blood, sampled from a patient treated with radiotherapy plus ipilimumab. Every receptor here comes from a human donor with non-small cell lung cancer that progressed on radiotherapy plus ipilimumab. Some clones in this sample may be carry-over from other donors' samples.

The CDR3: CASSLGGVSTDTQYF. DNA of the CDR3: TGCGCCAGCAGCTTGGGCGGGGTTAGCACAGATACGCAGTATTTT. The chain has TRBV5-1 and TRBJ2-3; possible D gene TRBD2, 6 bases. The germline gives CDR1 SGHRS, CDR2 YFSETQ. V was clipped by 0 bases and J by 0 bases, with 8 bases between them. The CDR3 length is 15 residues. The complete variable domain, with remaining parts taken from reference TRBV5-1 and TRBJ2-3, reads KAGVTQTPRYLIKTRGQQVTLSCSPISGHRSVSWYQQTPGQGLQFLFEYFSETQRNKGNFPGRFSGRQFSNSRSEMNVSTLELGDSALYLCASSLGGVSTDTQYFGPGTRLTVL.

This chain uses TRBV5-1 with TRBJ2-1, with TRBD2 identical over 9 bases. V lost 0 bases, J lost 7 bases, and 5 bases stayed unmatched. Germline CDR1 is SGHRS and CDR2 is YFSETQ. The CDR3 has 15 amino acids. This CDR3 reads CASSLESSGTNEQFF. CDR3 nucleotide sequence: TGCGCCAGCAGCTTGGAATCTAGCGGGACGAATGAGCAGTTCTTC.

The DNA of the CDR3 is TGCAGCGTCCGACAGGGGTTAGCTGAAGCTTTCTTT. This gives the protein CSVRQGLAEAFF. V and J are TRBV29-1 and TRBJ1-1; 8 nucleotides match TRBD1. J gave up 6 bases and V 6 bases, and 6 bases lay outside the gene matches. Germline CDR1 is SQVTM and CDR2 is ANQGSEA. The CDR3 contains 12 residues. The full variable domain, in which reference TRBV29-1 and TRBJ1-1 provide the parts outside the CDR3, is SAVISQKPSRDICQRGTSLTIQCQVDSQVTMMFWYRQQPGQSLTLIATANQGSEATYESGFVIDKFPISRPNLTFSTLTVSNMSPEDSSIYLCSVRQGLAEAFFGQGTRLTVV.

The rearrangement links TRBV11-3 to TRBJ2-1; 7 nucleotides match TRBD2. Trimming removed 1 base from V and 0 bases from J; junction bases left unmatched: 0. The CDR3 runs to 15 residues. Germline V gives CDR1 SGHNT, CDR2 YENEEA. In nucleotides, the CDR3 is TGTGCCAGCAGCTTAGGCGGGAGCTCCTACAATGAGCAGTTCTTC. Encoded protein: CASSLGGSSYNEQFF.

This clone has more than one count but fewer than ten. The CDR3 nucleotides are TGTGCTAGTGGTTCGGACAGTAGGGTCGGGGAGCTGTTTTTT. It codes for CASGSDSRVGELFF. The chain employs TRBV12-5 and TRBJ2-2; D perhaps matches TRBD1 (6 bases). The CDR3 spans 14 residues. V dropped 4 bases and J dropped 7 bases, with 13 bases sitting between them. CDR1 LGHNT and CDR2 FRNRAP come from the germline V gene.

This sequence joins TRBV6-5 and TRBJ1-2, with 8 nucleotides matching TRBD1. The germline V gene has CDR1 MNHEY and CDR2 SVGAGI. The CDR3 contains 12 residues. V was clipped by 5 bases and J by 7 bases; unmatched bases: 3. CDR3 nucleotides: TGTGCCAGCAGTGGGACAGGACCTGGCTACACCTTC. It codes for CASSGTGPGYTF.

CDR3 in DNA: TGTGCCAGTAGATTCCGAGCGGGAGTTTCCTACGAGCAGTACTTC. This codes for CASRFRAGVSYEQYF. The chain couples TRBV19 to TRBJ2-7; TRBD2 aligns across 8 bases. The trim removed 6 bases at V and 1 base at J, leaving 8 bases unmatched. CDR3 length: 15 amino acids. Germline CDR1 reads LNHDA; CDR2 reads SQIVND (reference sequence).

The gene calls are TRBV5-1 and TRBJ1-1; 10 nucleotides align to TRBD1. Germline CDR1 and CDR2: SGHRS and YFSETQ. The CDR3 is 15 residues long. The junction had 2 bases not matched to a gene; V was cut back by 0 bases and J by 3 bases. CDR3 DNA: TGCGCCAGCAGCTTGGCGGGACAGGGGTACACTGAAGCTTTCTTT. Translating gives CASSLAGQGYTEAFF.

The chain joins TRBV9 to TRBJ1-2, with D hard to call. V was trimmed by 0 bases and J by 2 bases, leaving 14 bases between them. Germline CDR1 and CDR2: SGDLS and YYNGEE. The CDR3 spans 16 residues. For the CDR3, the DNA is TGTGCCAGCAGCGTAGAGGGAGGTTTCATAAACTATGGCTACACCTTC. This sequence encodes CASSVEGGFINYGYTF.

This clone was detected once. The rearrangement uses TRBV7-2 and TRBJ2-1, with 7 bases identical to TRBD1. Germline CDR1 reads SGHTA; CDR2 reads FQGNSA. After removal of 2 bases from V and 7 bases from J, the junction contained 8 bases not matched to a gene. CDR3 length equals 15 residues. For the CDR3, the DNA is TGTGCCAGCAGCTTATCGAGGGGGCGCTGGAATGAGCAGTTCTTC. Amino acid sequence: CASSLSRGRWNEQFF.

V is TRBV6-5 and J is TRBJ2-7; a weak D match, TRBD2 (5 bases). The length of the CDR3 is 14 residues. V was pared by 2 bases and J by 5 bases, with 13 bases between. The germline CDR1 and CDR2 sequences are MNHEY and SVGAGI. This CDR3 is CASSYRRGINEQYF. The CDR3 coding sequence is TGTGCCAGCAGTTACAGACGAGGGATAAACGAGCAGTACTTC.

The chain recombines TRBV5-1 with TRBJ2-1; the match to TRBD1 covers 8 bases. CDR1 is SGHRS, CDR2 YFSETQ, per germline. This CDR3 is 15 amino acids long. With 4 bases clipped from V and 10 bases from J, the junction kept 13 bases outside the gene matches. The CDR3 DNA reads TGCGCCAGCAGCCCGGGGACAGGTGCCGCGGAAGAGCAGTTCTTC. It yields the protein CASSPGTGAAEEQFF.

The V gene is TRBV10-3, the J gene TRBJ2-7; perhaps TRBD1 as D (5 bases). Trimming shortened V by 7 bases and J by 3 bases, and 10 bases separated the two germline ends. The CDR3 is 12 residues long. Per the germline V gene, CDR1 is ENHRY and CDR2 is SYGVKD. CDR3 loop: CAITTDSYEQYF. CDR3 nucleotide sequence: TGTGCCATCACCACCGACAGCTACGAGCAGTACTTC.

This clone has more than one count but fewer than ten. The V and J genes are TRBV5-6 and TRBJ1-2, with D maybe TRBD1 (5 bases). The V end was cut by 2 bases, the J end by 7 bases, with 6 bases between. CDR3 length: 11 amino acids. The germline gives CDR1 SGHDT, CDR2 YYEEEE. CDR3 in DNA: TGTGCCAGCAGCTTCAGGGCTGGCTACACCTTC. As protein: CASSFRAGYTF.

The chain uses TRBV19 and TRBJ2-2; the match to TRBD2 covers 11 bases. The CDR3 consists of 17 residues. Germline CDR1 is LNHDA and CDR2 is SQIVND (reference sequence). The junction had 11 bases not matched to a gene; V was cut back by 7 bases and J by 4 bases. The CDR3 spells CASIGGLAAPGTGELFF. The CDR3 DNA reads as TGTGCCAGTATAGGGGGACTAGCGGCTCCGGGCACCGGGGAGCTGTTTTTT.

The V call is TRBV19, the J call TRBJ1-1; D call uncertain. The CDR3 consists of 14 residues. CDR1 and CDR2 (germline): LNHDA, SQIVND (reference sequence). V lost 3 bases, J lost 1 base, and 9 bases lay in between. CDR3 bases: TGTGCCAGTAGTATCGTGAGCCGGAACACTGAAGCTTTCTTT. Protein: CASSIVSRNTEAFF.

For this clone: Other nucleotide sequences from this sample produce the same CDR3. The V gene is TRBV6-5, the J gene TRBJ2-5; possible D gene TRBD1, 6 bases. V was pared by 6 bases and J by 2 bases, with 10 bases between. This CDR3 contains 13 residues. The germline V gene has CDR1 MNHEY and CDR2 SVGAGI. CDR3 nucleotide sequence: TGTGCCAGCAGGAGGACAGAGCAAGAGACCCAGTACTTC. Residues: CASRRTEQETQYF.

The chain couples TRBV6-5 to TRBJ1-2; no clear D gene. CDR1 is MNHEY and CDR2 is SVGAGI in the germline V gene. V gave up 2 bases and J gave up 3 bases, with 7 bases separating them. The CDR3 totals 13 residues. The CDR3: CASSYGQHYGYTF. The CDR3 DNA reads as TGTGCCAGCAGTTACGGGCAGCACTATGGCTACACCTTC.

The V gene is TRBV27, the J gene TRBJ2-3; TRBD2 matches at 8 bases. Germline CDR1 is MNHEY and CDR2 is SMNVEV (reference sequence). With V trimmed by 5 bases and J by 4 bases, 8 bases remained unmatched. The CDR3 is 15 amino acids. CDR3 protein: CASSPRAGVADTQYF. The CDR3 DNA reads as TGTGCCAGCAGTCCAAGAGCGGGAGTAGCAGATACGCAGTATTTT.

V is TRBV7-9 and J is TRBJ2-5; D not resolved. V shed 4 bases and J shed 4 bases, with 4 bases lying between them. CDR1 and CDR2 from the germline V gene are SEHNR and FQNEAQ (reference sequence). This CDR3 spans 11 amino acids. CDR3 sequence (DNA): TGTGCCAGCAGCTCGTCAGAGACCCAGTACTTC. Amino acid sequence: CASSSSETQYF.

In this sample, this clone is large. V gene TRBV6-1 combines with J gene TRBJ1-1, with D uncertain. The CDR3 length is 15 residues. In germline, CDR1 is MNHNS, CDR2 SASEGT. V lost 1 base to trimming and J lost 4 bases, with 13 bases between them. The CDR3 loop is CASSEGWGVGTEAFF. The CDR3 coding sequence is TGTGCCAGCAGTGAAGGATGGGGAGTCGGCACTGAAGCTTTCTTT.

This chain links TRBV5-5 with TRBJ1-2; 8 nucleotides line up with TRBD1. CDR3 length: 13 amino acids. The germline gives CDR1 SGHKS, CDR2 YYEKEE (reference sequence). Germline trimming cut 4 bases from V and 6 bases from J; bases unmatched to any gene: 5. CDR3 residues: CASSPGGRNGYTF. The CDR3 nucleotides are TGTGCCAGCAGCCCAGGGGGCCGGAATGGCTACACCTTC.

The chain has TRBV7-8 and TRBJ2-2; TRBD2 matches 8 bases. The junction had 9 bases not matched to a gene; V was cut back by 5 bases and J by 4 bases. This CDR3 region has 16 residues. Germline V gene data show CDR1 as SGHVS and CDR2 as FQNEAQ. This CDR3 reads CASSVGTRAGTGELFF. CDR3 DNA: TGTGCCAGCAGCGTTGGGACTAGGGCGGGCACCGGGGAGCTGTTTTTT.

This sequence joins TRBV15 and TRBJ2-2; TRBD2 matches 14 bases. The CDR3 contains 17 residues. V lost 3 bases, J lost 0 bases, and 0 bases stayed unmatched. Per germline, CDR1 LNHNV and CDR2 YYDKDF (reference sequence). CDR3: CATSRTSGRANTGELFF. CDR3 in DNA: TGTGCCACCAGCAGGACTAGCGGGAGGGCGAACACCGGGGAGCTGTTTTTT.

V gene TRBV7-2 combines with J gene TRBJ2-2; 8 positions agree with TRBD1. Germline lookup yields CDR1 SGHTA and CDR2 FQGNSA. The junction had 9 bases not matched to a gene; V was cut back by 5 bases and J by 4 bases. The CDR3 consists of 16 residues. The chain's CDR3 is CASSPRTGLSTGELFF. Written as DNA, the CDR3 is TGTGCCAGCAGCCCGAGGACAGGGTTAAGCACCGGGGAGCTGTTTTTT.

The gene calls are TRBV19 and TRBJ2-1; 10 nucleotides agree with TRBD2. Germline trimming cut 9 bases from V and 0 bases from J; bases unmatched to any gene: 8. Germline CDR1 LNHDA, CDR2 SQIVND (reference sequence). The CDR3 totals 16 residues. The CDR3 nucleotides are TGTGCCAGCCAAAAGCGGGGGGGTAGCTCCTACAATGAGCAGTTCTTC. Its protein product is CASQKRGGSSYNEQFF. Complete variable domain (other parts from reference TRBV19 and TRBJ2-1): DGGITQSPKYLFRKEGQNVTLSCEQNLNHDAMYWYRQDPGQGLRLIYYSQIVNDFQKGDIAEGYSVSREKKESFPLTVTSAQKNPTAFYLCASQKRGGSSYNEQFFGPGTRLTVL.

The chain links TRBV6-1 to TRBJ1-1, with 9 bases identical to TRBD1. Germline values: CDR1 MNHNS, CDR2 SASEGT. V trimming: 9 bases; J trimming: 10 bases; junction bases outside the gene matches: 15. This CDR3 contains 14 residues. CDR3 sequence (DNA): TGTGCCAGTAGGGTGGTGAGACAGGGGGACGGAGCTTTCTTT. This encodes CASRVVRQGDGAFF.

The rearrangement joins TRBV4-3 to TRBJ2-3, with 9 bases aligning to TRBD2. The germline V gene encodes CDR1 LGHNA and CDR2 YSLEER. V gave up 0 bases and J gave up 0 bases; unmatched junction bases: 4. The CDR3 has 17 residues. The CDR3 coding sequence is TGCGCCAGCAGCCAAGATGTAACTAGCGGGAGCACAGATACGCAGTATTTT. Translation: CASSQDVTSGSTDTQYF.